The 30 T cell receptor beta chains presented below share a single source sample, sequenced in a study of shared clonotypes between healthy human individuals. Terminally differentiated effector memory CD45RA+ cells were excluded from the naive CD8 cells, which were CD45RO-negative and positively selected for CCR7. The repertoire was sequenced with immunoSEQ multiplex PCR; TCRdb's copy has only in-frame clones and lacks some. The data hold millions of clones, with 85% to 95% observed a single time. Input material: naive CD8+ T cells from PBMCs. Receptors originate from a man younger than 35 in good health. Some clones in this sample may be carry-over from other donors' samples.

The CDR3 here is CASSQGALRDTEAFF. The CDR3 bases are TGTGCCAGCAGCCAAGGGGCCCTCCGGGACACTGAAGCTTTCTTT. V and J are TRBV14 and TRBJ1-1; D is ambiguous. From germline, CDR1 is SGHDN and CDR2 FVKESK. Trimming pared 1 base from V and 3 bases from J, leaving 12 bases between. The CDR3 covers 15 residues.

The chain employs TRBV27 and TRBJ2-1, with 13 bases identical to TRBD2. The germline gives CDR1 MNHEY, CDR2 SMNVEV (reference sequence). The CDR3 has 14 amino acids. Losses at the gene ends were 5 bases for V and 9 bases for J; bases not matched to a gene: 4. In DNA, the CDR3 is TGTGCCAGCAGTACGGGACTAGCGGGAATTGAGCAGTTCTTC. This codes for CASSTGLAGIEQFF.

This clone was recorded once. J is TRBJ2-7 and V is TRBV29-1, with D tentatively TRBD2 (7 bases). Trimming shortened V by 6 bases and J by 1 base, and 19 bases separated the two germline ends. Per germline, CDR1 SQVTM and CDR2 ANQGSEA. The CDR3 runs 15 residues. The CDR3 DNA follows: TGCAGCGTCTGGGGGGGGGCTAGCGGTTCCTACGAGCAGTACTTC. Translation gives CSVWGGASGSYEQYF.

The DNA of the CDR3 is TGTGCCAGTAGTCTCGATACAGGGCCGAACACTGAAGCTTTCTTT. This codes for CASSLDTGPNTEAFF. This chain connects TRBV19 to TRBJ1-1, with a weak D call TRBD1 (6 bases). The CDR3 runs to 15 residues. CDR1 and CDR2 (germline): LNHDA, SQIVND (reference sequence). V was shortened by 5 bases and J by 1 base, with 14 bases between the two germline ends. Full variable domain (remainder filled in from reference TRBV19 and TRBJ1-1): DGGITQSPKYLFRKEGQNVTLSCEQNLNHDAMYWYRQDPGQGLRLIYYSQIVNDFQKGDIAEGYSVSREKKESFPLTVTSAQKNPTAFYLCASSLDTGPNTEAFFGQGTRLTVV.

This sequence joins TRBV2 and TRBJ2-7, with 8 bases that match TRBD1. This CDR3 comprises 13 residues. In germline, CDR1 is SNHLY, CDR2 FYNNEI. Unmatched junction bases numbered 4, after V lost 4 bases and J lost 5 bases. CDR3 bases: TGTGCCAGCAGTGGAAGACAGGGGAACGAGCAGTACTTC. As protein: CASSGRQGNEQYF.

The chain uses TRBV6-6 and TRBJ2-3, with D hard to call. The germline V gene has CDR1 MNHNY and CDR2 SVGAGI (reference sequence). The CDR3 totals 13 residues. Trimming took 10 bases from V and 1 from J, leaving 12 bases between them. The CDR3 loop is CATNSWGTDTQYF. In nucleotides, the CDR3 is TGTGCCACCAACAGCTGGGGCACAGATACGCAGTATTTT.

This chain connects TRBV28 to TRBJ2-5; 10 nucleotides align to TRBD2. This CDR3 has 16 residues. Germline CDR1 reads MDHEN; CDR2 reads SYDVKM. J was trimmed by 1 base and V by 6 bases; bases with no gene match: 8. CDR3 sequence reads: CASRNGLAEVQETQYF. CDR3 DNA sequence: TGTGCCAGCAGAAATGGACTAGCGGAAGTCCAAGAGACCCAGTACTTC.

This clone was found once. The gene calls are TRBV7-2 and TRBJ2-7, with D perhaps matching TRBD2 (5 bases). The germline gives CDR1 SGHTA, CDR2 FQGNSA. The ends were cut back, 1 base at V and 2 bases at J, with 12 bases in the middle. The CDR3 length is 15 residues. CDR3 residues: CASSLGAGPTYEQYF. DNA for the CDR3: TGTGCCAGCAGCTTAGGGGCGGGCCCTACCTACGAGCAGTACTTC.

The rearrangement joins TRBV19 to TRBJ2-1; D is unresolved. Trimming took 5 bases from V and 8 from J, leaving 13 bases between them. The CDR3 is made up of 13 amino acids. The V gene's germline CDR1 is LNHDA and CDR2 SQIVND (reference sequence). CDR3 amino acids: CASSVRAEDEQFF. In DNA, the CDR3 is TGTGCCAGTAGTGTACGGGCCGAGGATGAGCAGTTCTTC.

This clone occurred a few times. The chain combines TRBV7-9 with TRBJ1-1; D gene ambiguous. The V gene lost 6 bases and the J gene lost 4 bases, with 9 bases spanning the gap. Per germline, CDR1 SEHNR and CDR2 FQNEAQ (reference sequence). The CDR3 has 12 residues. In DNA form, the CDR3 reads TGTGCCAGCAGGGTTCTGGGCACTGAAGCTTTCTTT. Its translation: CASRVLGTEAFF.

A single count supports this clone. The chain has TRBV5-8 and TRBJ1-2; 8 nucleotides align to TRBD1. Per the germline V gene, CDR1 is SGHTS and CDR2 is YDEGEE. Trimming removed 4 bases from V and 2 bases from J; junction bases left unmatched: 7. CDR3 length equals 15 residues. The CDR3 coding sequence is TGTGCCAGCAGCCCAACAGGGGGTAGAAACTATGGCTACACCTTC. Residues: CASSPTGGRNYGYTF.

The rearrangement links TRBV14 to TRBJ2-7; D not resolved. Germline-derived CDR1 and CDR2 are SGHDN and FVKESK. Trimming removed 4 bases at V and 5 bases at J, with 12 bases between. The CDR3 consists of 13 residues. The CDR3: CASSPSRLHEQYF. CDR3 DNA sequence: TGTGCCAGCAGCCCATCGAGGTTGCACGAGCAGTACTTC.

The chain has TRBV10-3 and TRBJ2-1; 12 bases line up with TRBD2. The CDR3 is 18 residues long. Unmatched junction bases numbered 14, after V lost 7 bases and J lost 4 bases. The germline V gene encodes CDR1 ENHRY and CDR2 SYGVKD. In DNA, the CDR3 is TGTGCCATCACCCCGCTAGCGGGAGGGCCGGAGGGGTACAATGAGCAGTTCTTC. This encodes CAITPLAGGPEGYNEQFF.

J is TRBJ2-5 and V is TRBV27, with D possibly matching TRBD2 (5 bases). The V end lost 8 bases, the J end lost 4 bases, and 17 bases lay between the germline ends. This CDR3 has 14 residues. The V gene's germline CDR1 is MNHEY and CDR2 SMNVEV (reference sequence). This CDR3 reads CASAHTHEGETQYF. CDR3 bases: TGTGCCAGCGCACACACACATGAGGGAGAGACCCAGTACTTC.

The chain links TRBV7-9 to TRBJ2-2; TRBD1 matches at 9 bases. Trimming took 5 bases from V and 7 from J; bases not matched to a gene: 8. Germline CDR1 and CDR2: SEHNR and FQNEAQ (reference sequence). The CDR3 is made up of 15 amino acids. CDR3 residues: CASSPLTGGSGELFF. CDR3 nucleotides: TGTGCCAGCAGCCCTCTGACAGGGGGAAGCGGGGAGCTGTTTTTT.

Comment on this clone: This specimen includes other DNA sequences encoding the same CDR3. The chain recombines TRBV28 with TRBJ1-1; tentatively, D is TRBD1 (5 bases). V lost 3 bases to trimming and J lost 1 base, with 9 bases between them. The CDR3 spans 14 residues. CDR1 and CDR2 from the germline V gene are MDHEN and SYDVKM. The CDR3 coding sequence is TGTGCCAGCAGTTTGTTTGGGACGAACACTGAAGCTTTCTTT. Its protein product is CASSLFGTNTEAFF. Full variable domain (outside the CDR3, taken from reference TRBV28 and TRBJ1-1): DVKVTQSSRYLVKRTGEKVFLECVQDMDHENMFWYRQDPGLGLRLIYFSYDVKMKEKGDIPEGYSVSREKKERFSLILESASTNQTSMYLCASSLFGTNTEAFFGQGTRLTVV.

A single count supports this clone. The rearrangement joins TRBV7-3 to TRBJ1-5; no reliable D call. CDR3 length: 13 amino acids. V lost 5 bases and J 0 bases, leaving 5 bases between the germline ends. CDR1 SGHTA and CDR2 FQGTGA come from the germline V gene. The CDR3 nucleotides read TGTGCCAGCAGCCCTTATAGCAATCAGCCCCAGCATTTT. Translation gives CASSPYSNQPQHF.

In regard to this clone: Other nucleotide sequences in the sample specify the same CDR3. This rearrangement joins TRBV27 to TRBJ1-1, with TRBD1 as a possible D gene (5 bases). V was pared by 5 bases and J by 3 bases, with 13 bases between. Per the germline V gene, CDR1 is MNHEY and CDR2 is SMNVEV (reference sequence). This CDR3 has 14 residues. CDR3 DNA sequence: TGTGCCAGCAGTCCCCTGGGGGGATACACTGAAGCTTTCTTT. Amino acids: CASSPLGGYTEAFF.

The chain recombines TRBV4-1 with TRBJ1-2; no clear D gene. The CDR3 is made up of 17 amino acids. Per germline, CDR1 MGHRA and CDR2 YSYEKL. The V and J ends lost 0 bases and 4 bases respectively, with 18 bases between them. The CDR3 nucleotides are TGCGCCAGCAGCCAAGATCGAACGAGGGCGCAAGGCTATGGCTACACCTTC. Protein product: CASSQDRTRAQGYGYTF.

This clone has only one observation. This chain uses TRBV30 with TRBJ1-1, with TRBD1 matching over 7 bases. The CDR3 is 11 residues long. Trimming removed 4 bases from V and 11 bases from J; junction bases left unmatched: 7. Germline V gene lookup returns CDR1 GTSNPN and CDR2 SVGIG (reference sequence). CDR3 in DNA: TGTGCCTGGAAGGAGGGGGCGCCGGCTTTCTTT. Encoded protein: CAWKEGAPAFF.

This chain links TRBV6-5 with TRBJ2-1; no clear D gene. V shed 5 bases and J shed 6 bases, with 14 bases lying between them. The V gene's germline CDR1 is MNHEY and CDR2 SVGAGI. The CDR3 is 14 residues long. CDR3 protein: CASSHQPGPNEQFF. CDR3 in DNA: TGTGCCAGCAGTCACCAACCGGGTCCCAATGAGCAGTTCTTC.

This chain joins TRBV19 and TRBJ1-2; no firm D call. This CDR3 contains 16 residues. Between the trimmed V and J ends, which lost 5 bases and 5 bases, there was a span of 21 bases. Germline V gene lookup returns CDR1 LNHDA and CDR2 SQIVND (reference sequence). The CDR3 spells CASSPLQWVGGYGYTF. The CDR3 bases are TGTGCCAGTAGTCCCCTTCAATGGGTAGGAGGTTATGGCTACACCTTC.

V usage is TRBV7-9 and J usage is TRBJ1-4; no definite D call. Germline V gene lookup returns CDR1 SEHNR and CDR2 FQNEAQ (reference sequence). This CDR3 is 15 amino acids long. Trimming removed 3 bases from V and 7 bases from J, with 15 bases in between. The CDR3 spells CASSLWSGMGEKLFF. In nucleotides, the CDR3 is TGTGCCAGCAGCTTGTGGTCCGGAATGGGTGAAAAACTGTTTTTT.

CDR3 bases: TGTGCCTGGAGGCTAGTGGGTACCGGGGAGCTGTTTTTT. Translated: CAWRLVGTGELFF. This chain joins TRBV30 and TRBJ2-2; D gene uncertain. This CDR3 has 13 amino acids. The V and J ends lost 3 bases and 5 bases respectively, with 10 bases between them. Germline CDR1 is GTSNPN and CDR2 is SVGIG (reference sequence).

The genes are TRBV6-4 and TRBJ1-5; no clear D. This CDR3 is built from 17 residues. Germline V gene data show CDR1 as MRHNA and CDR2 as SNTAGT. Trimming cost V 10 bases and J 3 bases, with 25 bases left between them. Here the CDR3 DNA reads TGTGCCATCCATGCAAAATCGACTTTTGATCCCAATCAGCCCCAGCATTTT. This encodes CAIHAKSTFDPNQPQHF.

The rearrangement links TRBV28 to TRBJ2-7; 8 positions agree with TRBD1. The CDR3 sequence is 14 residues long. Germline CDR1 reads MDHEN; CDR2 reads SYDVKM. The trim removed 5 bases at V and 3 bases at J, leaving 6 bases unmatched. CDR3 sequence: CASSQTGTGYEQYF. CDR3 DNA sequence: TGTGCCAGCAGTCAAACCGGGACAGGCTACGAGCAGTACTTC.

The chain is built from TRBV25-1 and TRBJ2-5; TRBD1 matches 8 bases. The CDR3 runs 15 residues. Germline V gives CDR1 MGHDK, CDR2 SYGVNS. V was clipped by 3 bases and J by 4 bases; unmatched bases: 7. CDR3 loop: CASSEGAGGVETQYF. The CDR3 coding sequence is TGTGCCAGCAGTGAGGGGGCAGGGGGCGTAGAGACCCAGTACTTC.

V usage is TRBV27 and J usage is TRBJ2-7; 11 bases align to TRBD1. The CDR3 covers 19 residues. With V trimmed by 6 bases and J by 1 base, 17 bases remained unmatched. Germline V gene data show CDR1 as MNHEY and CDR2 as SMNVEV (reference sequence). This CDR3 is CASRRFAGQGAVRSYEQYF. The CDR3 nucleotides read TGTGCCAGCAGACGCTTCGCCGGACAGGGGGCGGTCAGGTCCTACGAGCAGTACTTC.

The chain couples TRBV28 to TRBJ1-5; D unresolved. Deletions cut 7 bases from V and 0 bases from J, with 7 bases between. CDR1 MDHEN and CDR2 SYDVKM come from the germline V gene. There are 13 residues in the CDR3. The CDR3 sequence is CASTPLSNQPQHF. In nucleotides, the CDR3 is TGTGCCAGCACCCCACTTAGCAATCAGCCCCAGCATTTT.

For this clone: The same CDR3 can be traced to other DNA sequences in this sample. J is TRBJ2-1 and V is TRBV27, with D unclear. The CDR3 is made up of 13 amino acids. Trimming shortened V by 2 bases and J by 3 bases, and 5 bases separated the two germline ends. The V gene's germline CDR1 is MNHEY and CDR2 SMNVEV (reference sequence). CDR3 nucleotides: TGTGCCAGCAGTTTACGAAGCTACAATGAGCAGTTCTTC. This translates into CASSLRSYNEQFF.